Listed here are 20 T cell receptor beta chains from one sample, sequenced in a study of identical twins. A single record per CDR3 protein comes from TCRdb applying MiXCR to the 5' RACE reads. The data show hundreds of thousands of distinct CDR3 sequences, 8% to 9% seen once. These data were also filed under a second study, of yellow fever vaccine responses in identical twins.

The sample taken for sequencing was PBMCs. These receptors came from a woman between 18 and 30 years old in good health.

The CDR3 nucleotides read TGCGCCAGCACCTCCGCTAGCGGGACCCTCACAGATACGCAGTATTTT. Protein: CASTSASGTLTDTQYF. This chain uses TRBV5-1 with TRBJ2-3; 9 bases fit TRBD2. CDR1 SGHRS and CDR2 YFSETQ come from the germline V gene. V was pared by 6 bases and J by 2 bases, with 10 bases of the junction left unmatched. The CDR3 totals 16 residues.

This clonotype came up many times. This chain uses TRBV20-1 with TRBJ2-1, with 10 bases matching TRBD2. The V gene end was trimmed by 3 bases and the J gene end by 5 bases; junction bases not matched to a gene: 1. The CDR3 is 13 amino acids. Per the germline V gene, CDR1 is DFQATT and CDR2 is SNEGSKA (reference sequence). CDR3 amino acids: CSASSGRHNEQFF. CDR3 bases: TGCAGTGCTAGTAGCGGGAGGCACAATGAGCAGTTCTTC.

This clonotype was counted a few times. This chain connects TRBV20-1 to TRBJ2-1, with D possibly matching TRBD1 (5 bases). Germline CDR1 is DFQATT and CDR2 is SNEGSKA (reference sequence). Trimming pared 5 bases from V and 10 bases from J, leaving 12 bases between. The CDR3 contains 11 residues. CDR3: CSALLRGEQFF. Written as DNA, the CDR3 is TGCAGTGCTCTACTTAGGGGCGAGCAGTTCTTC.

This clonotype came up a few times. V usage is TRBV4-3 and J usage is TRBJ1-6; D not certain. The germline CDR1 and CDR2 sequences are LGHNA and YSLEER. This CDR3 has 14 residues. Trimming removed 0 bases at V and 7 bases at J, with 7 bases between. The CDR3 bases are TGCGCCAGCAGCCAAGAATGGGAGAATTCACCCCTCCACTTT. Residues: CASSQEWENSPLHF.

This chain connects TRBV9 to TRBJ2-5, with a possible D match to TRBD2 (6 bases). Germline V CDR1 and CDR2: SGDLS, YYNGEE. The CDR3 contains 15 residues. V was shortened by 4 bases and J by 4 bases, with 17 bases between the two germline ends. CDR3 region: CASSPRLGLRETQYF. DNA for the CDR3: TGTGCCAGCAGCCCCCGACTAGGACTCCGAGAGACCCAGTACTTC. Based on the CDR3 plus reference TRBV9 and TRBJ2-5, the full variable domain is DSGVTQTPKHLITATGQRVTLRCSPRSGDLSVYWYQQSLDQGLQFLIQYYNGEERAKGNILERFSAQQFPDLHSELNLSSLELGDSALYFCASSPRLGLRETQYFGPGTRLLVL.

This clonotype has more than one count but fewer than ten. The J gene is TRBJ2-1, the V gene TRBV12-3 or TRBV12-4; no clear D gene. Trimming removed 6 bases at V and 5 bases at J, with 5 bases between. The CDR3 totals 11 residues. CDR3 in amino acids: CASRTDNEQFF. The CDR3 DNA sequence: TGTGCCAGCAGGACGGACAATGAGCAGTTCTTC.

In this sample, this clonotype turned up a few times. V usage is TRBV4-3 and J usage is TRBJ2-7, with D perhaps TRBD2 (5 bases). CDR1 is LGHNA and CDR2 is YSLEER in the germline V gene. V was trimmed by 1 base and J by 0 bases, leaving 10 bases between them. This CDR3 is 15 amino acids long. CDR3 loop: CASSQVDSVSYEQYF. The CDR3 bases are TGCGCCAGCAGCCAAGTGGACTCGGTCTCCTACGAGCAGTACTTC.

This clonotype was seen only a few times. Written as DNA, the CDR3 is TGTGCCAGCAGCTTAGCCGATACAGGGCTCCCTGTCGGGGAGCTGTTTTTT. Its translation: CASSLADTGLPVGELFF. This sequence joins TRBV5-6 and TRBJ2-2, with D perhaps TRBD1 (6 bases). Between the trimmed V and J ends, which lost 2 bases and 7 bases, there was a span of 21 bases. CDR1 is SGHDT and CDR2 is YYEEEE in the germline V gene. CDR3 length equals 17 residues.

The CDR3 sequence is CASSQGVAGAQETQYF. The CDR3 DNA follows: TGTGCCAGCAGCCAGGGGGTAGCGGGGGCTCAAGAGACCCAGTACTTC. The V and J genes are TRBV7-6 and TRBJ2-5; 9 nucleotides line up with TRBD2. This CDR3 spans 16 amino acids. CDR1 is SGHVS, CDR2 FNYEAQ, per germline. With 5 bases clipped from V and 2 bases from J, the junction kept 9 bases outside the gene matches.

This clonotype was counted between two and nine times. This chain links TRBV9 with TRBJ2-7; 13 nucleotides match TRBD2. CDR3 length equals 17 residues. J lost 3 bases, V lost 7 bases, and 13 bases had no gene match. From germline, CDR1 is SGDLS and CDR2 YYNGEE. The CDR3 sequence is CASSTGTSGKGRYEQYF. For the CDR3, the DNA is TGTGCCAGCTCCACCGGGACTAGCGGGAAGGGTCGCTACGAGCAGTACTTC.

The chain has TRBV24-1 and TRBJ2-1; 9 bases map to TRBD1. The junction had 3 bases not matched to a gene; V was cut back by 8 bases and J by 5 bases. This CDR3 has 13 amino acids. Germline CDR1 and CDR2: KGHDR and SFDVKD. CDR3 sequence (DNA): TGTGCCACCAAAGGACAGGGGCACAATGAGCAGTTCTTC. Translating gives CATKGQGHNEQFF.

This clonotype showed up many times. This CDR3 is CAWSVQTNTEAFF. In DNA form, the CDR3 reads TGTGCCTGGAGTGTACAGACGAACACTGAAGCTTTCTTT. V is TRBV30 and J is TRBJ1-1; no firm D call. The CDR3 sequence is 13 residues long. V lost 0 bases to trimming and J lost 1 base, with 6 bases between them. In germline, CDR1 is GTSNPN, CDR2 SVGIG (reference sequence).

This clonotype was seen ten or more times. The genes are TRBV4-2 and TRBJ2-7, with D unresolved. In germline, CDR1 is LGHNA, CDR2 YNFKEQ. There are 14 residues in the CDR3. The germline V and J ends were trimmed by 4 bases and 4 bases, with 14 bases remaining between them. CDR3 protein: CASSREARVYEQYF. CDR3 nucleotides: TGTGCCAGCAGCCGGGAAGCTAGGGTGTACGAGCAGTACTTC.

The chain is built from TRBV13 and TRBJ2-2; the D gene is possibly TRBD1 (6 bases). The ends were cut back, 4 bases at V and 1 base at J, with 13 bases in the middle. The germline V gene encodes CDR1 PRHDT and CDR2 FYEKMQ (reference sequence). CDR3 size: 16 residues. This chain's CDR3 is CASSSRDNLNTGELFF. DNA for the CDR3: TGTGCCAGCAGCTCCCGGGACAACCTGAACACCGGGGAGCTGTTTTTT.

This clonotype was counted ten times or more. V is TRBV10-3 and J is TRBJ2-1; D may correspond to TRBD1 or TRBD2 (5 bases each). V was trimmed by 2 bases and J by 8 bases, leaving 7 bases between them. The CDR3 runs 12 residues. Germline lookup yields CDR1 ENHRY and CDR2 SYGVKD. Written as DNA, the CDR3 is TGTGCCATCAGTGAGCGGGGCGATGAGCAGTTCTTC. Translated: CAISERGDEQFF.

This rearrangement joins TRBV7-2 to TRBJ2-7, with D unclear. V lost 5 bases, J lost 0 bases, and 20 bases lay in between. The CDR3 is 17 amino acids. CDR1 is SGHTA and CDR2 is FQGNSA in the germline V gene. The CDR3 protein is CASSPEHLTFSSYEQYF. For the CDR3, the DNA is TGTGCCAGCAGCCCCGAGCACCTTACCTTTAGCTCCTACGAGCAGTACTTC. The full variable domain, in which reference TRBV7-2 and TRBJ2-7 provide the parts outside the CDR3, is GAGVSQSPSNKVTEKGKDVELRCDPISGHTALYWYRQSLGQGLEFLIYFQGNSAPDKSGLPSDRFSAERTGGSVSTLTIQRTQQEDSAVYLCASSPEHLTFSSYEQYFGPGTRLTVT.

Many counts were recorded for this clonotype. The genes are TRBV6-2 or TRBV6-3 and TRBJ2-2, with D maybe TRBD2 (5 bases). CDR3 length equals 15 residues. In germline, CDR1 is MNHEY, CDR2 SVGEGT. V shed 7 bases and J shed 0 bases, with 12 bases lying between them. CDR3 protein: CASTKAAANTGELFF. The CDR3 DNA reads TGTGCCAGCACCAAGGCAGCGGCGAACACCGGGGAGCTGTTTTTT.

The genes are TRBV20-1 and TRBJ2-3, with D perhaps matching TRBD1 or TRBD2 (5 bases each). Germline V gives CDR1 DFQATT, CDR2 SNEGSKA (reference sequence). The germline V and J ends were trimmed by 1 base and 6 bases, with 14 bases remaining between them. This CDR3 is 14 amino acids long. CDR3 coding DNA: TGCAGTGCTAGAGTAGGGGTGGGAGCGGATACGCAGTATTTT. Its protein is CSARVGVGADTQYF.

The chain joins TRBV5-1 to TRBJ2-1; 7 bases are shared with TRBD1. Germline CDR1 is SGHRS and CDR2 is YFSETQ. The junction had 5 bases not matched to a gene; V was cut back by 0 bases and J by 5 bases. This CDR3 region has 15 residues. CDR3: CASSLAGQRNNEQFF. Written as DNA, the CDR3 is TGCGCCAGCAGCTTGGCGGGACAGAGAAACAATGAGCAGTTCTTC.

CDR3 amino acids: CASSFTTVNQPQHF. The CDR3 DNA follows: TGTGCCAGCAGTTTCACGACAGTTAATCAGCCCCAGCATTTT. The chain employs TRBV12-3 or TRBV12-4 and TRBJ1-5, with D perhaps TRBD1 (5 bases). The CDR3 totals 14 residues. The ends were cut back, 3 bases at V and 4 bases at J, with 10 bases in the middle.